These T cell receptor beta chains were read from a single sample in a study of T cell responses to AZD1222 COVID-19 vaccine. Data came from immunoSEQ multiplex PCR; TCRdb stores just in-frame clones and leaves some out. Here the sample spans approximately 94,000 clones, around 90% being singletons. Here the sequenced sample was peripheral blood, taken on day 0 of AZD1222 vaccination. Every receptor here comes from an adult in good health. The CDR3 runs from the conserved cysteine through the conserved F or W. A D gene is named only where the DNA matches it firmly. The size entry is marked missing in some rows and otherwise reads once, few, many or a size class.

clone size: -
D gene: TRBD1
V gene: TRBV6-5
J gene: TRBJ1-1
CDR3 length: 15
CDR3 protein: CASRPSDRGPAEAFF
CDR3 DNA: TGTGCCAGCAGGCCGAGCGACAGGGGGCCTGCTGAAGCTTTCTTT

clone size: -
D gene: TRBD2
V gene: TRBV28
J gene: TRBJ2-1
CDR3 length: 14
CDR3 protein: CASIGLADNNEQFF
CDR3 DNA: TGTGCCAGCATCGGACTAGCGGATAACAATGAGCAGTTCTTC

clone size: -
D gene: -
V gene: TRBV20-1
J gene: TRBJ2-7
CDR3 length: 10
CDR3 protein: CSARGREQYF
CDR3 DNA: TGCAGTGCTAGGGGAAGGGAGCAGTACTTC

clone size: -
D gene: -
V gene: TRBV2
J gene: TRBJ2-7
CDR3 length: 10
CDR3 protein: CASSGDWQYF
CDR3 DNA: TGTGCCAGCAGTGGAGATTGGCAGTACTTC

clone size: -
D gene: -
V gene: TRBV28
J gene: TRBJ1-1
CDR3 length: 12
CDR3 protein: CASTRARTEAFF
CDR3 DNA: TGTGCCAGCACTAGGGCTCGCACTGAAGCTTTCTTT

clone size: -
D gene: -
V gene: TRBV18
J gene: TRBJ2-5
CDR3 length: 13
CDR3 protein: CASSPTVQETQYF
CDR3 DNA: TGTGCCAGCTCACCGACAGTTCAAGAGACCCAGTACTTC

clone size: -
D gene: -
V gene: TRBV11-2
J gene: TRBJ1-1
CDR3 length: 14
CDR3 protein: CASSQPAGNTEAFF
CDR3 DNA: TGTGCCAGCAGTCAACCCGCGGGGAACACTGAAGCTTTCTTT

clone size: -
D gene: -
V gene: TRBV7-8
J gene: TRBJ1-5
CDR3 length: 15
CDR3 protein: CASSLYRNSNQPQHF
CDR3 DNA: TGTGCCAGCAGCTTATACAGAAATAGCAATCAGCCCCAGCATTTT

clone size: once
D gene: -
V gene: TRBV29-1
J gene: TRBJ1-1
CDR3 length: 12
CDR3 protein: CSERGPNTEAFF
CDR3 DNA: TGCAGCGAAAGGGGCCCGAACACTGAAGCTTTCTTT

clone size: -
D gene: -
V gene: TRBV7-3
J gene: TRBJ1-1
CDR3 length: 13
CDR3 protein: CASSLDPNTEAFF
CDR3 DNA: TGTGCCAGCAGCTTAGACCCGAACACTGAAGCTTTCTTT

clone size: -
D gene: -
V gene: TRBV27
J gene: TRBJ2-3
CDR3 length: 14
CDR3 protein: CASRGGARIDTQYF
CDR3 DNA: TGTGCCAGCAGGGGGGGAGCGAGGATAGATACGCAGTATTTT

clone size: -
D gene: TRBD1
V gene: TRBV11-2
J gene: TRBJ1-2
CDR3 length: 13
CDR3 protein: CASSPGQGRGYTF
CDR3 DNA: TGTGCCAGCAGTCCCGGACAGGGAAGAGGCTACACCTTC

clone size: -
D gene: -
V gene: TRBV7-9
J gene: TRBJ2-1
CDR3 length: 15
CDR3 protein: CASSPKIRVTNEQFF
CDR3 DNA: TGTGCCAGCAGCCCCAAAATCAGAGTCACGAATGAGCAGTTCTTC

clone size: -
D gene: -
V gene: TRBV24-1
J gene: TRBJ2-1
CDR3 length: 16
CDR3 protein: CATSDHAFLTYNEQFF
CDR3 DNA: TGTGCCACCAGTGACCATGCGTTTCTTACTTACAATGAGCAGTTCTTC

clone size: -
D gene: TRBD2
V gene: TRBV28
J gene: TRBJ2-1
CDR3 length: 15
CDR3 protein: CASRLAGGAVGEQFF
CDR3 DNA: TGTGCCAGCAGGCTAGCGGGAGGGGCTGTCGGTGAGCAGTTCTTC

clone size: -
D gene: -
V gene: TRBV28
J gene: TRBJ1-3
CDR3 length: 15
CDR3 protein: CASSFPRGNGNTIYF
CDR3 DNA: TGTGCCAGCAGTTTCCCTAGGGGTAATGGAAACACCATATATTTT

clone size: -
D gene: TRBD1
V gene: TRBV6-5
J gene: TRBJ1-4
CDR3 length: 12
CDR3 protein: CASKGGGEKLFF
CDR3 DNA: TGTGCCAGCAAAGGGGGCGGTGAAAAACTGTTTTTT

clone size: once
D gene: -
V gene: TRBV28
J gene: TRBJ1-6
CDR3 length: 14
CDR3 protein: CASILQGRDSPLHF
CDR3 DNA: TGTGCCAGCATCCTACAGGGTCGCGATTCACCCCTCCACTTT

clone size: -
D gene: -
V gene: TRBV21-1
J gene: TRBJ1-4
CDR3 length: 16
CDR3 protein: CASSKEVRVSNEKLFF
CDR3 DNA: TGTGCCAGCAGCAAAGAGGTCAGGGTGAGTAATGAAAAACTGTTTTTT

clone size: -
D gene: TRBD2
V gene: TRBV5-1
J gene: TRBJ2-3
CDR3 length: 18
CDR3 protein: CASSSTSGRGFYTDTQYF
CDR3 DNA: TGCGCCAGCAGCTCAACTAGCGGGAGGGGCTTTTACACAGATACGCAGTATTTT

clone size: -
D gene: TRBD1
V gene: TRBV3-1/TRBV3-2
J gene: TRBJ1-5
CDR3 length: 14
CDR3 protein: CASSPQGLNQPQHF
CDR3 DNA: TGTGCCAGCAGCCCACAGGGGTTAAATCAGCCCCAGCATTTT

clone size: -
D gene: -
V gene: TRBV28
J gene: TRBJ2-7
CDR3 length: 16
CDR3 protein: CASSLLSHSVKEEQYF
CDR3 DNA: TGTGCCAGCAGTTTATTGAGTCACTCGGTGAAGGAAGAGCAGTACTTC

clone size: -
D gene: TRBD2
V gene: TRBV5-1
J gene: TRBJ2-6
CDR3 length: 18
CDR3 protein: CASSLVNLGRAGANVLTF
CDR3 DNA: TGCGCCAGCAGCTTGGTTAATTTAGGGAGGGCTGGGGCCAACGTCCTGACTTTC

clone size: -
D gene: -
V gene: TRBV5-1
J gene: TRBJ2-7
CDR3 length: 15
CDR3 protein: CASSERPDNPYEQYF
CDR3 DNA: TGCGCCAGCAGCGAACGACCAGACAACCCCTACGAGCAGTACTTC